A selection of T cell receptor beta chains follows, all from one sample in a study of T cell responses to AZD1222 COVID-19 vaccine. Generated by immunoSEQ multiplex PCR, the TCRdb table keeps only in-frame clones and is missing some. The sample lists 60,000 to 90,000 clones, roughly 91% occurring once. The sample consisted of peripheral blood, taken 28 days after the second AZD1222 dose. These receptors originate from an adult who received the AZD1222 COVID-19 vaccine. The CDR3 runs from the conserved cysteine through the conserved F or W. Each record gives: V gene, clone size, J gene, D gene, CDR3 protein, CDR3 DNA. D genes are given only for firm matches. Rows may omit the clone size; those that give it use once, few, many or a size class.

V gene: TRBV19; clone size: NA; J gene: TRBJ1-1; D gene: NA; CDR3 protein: CASSLSRGWAEAFF; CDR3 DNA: TGTGCCAGTAGTCTCAGCCGGGGATGGGCTGAAGCTTTCTTT
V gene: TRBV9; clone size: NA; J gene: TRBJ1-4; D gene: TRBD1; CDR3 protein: CASSVQGGNEKLFF; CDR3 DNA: TGTGCCAGCAGCGTGCAGGGGGGGAATGAAAAACTGTTTTTT
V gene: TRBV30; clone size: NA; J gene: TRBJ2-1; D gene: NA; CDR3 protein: CAWSVYSGWVYNEQFF; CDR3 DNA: TGTGCCTGGAGTGTCTACAGCGGCTGGGTGTACAATGAGCAGTTCTTC
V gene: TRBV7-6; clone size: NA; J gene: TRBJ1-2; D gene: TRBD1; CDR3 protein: CASSLDLGTGANYGYTF; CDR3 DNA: TGTGCCAGCAGCTTGGACCTTGGGACAGGAGCTAACTATGGCTACACCTTC
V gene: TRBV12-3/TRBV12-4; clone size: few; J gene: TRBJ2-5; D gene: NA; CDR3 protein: CASSSGRRETQYF; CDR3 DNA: TGTGCCAGCAGTTCTGGCAGGCGCGAGACCCAGTACTTC
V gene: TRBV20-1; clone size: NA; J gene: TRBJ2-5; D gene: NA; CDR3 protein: CSGWRRETQYF; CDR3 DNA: TGCAGTGGCTGGAGGCGGGAGACCCAGTACTTC
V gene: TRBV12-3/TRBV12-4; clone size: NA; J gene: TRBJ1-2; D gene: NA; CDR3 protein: CASSFTANGYTF; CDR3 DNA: TGTGCCAGCAGTTTCACGGCTAATGGCTACACCTTC
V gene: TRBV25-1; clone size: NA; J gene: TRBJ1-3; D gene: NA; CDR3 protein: CASMVGSNSGNTIYF; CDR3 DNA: TGTGCCAGCATGGTCGGGTCTAACTCTGGAAACACCATATATTTT
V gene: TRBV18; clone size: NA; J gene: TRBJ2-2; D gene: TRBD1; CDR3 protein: CASSPTGGSTGELFF; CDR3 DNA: TGTGCCAGCTCACCGACAGGGGGATCCACCGGGGAGCTGTTTTTT
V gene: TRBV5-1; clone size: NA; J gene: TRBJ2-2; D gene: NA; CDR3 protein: CASSLDRAPYTGELFF; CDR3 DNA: TGCGCCAGCAGCTTGGACAGGGCCCCATACACCGGGGAGCTGTTTTTT
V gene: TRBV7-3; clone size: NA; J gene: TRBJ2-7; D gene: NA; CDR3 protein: CASSQGRTPSRDEQYF; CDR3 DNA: TGTGCCAGCAGTCAAGGCCGGACACCCTCGCGCGACGAGCAGTACTTC
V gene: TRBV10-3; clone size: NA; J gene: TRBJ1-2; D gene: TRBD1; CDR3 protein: CAISERGQGFAGYTF; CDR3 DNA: TGTGCCATCAGTGAGAGGGGACAGGGTTTCGCTGGCTACACCTTC
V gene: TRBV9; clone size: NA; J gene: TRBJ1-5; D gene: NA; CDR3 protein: CASSPEVHSNQPQHF; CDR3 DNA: TGTGCCAGCAGCCCAGAGGTCCATAGCAATCAGCCCCAGCATTTT
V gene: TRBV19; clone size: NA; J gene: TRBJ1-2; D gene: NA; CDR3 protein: CASTPQGYYGYTF; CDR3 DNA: TGTGCCAGTACCCCACAGGGTTACTATGGCTACACCTTC
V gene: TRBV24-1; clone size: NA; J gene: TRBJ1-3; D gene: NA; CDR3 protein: CATIRRETGNTIYF; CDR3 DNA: TGTGCCACCATTCGTAGAGAGACTGGAAACACCATATATTTT
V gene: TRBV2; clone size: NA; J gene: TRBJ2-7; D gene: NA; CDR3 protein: CASGTRADANYEQYF; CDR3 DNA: TGTGCCAGCGGAACCCGGGCCGACGCCAACTACGAGCAGTACTTC
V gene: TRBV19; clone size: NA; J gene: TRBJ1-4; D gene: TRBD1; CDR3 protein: CASSITRDRTNEKLFF; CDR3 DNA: TGTGCCAGTAGTATTACCAGGGACAGAACTAATGAAAAACTGTTTTTT
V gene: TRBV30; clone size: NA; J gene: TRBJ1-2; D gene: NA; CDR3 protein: CAWSSDGARYGYTF; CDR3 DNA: TGTGCCTGGAGTTCGGACGGGGCGCGTTATGGCTACACCTTC
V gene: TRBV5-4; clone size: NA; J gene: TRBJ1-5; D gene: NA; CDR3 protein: CASSFRQYCNQPQHF; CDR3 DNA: TGTGCCAGCAGCTTTCGACAGTATTGCAATCAGCCCCAGCATTTT
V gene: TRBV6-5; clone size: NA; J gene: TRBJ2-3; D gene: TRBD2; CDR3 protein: CATAGDTDTQYF; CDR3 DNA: TGTGCCACCGCGGGGGACACAGATACGCAGTATTTT
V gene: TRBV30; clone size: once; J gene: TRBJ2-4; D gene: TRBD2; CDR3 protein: CAWTVGAGGPRSKNIQYF; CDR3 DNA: TGTGCCTGGACGGTGGGAGCGGGGGGGCCCAGGTCCAAAAACATTCAGTACTTC
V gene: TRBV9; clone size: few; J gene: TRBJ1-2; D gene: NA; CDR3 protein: CASSGINRAADGYTF; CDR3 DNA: TGTGCCAGCAGCGGAATTAACAGGGCCGCGGATGGCTACACCTTC
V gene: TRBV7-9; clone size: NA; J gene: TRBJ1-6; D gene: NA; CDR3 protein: CASSLNQGIISPLHF; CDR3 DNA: TGTGCCAGCAGCTTAAACCAGGGGATCATTTCACCCCTCCACTTT
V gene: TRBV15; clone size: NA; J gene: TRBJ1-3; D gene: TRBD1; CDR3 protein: CATSRVLVQGPGNTIYF; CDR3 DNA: TGTGCCACCAGCAGAGTATTAGTACAGGGGCCTGGAAACACCATATATTTT
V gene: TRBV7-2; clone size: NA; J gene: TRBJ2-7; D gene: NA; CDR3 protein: CASSLRLSYEQYF; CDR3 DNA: TGTGCCAGCAGCTTAAGACTCTCCTACGAGCAGTACTTC
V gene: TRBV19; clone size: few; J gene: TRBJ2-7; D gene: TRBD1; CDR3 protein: CASSPQGARFYEQYF; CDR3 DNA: TGTGCCAGTAGTCCACAGGGGGCGCGTTTTTACGAGCAGTACTTC
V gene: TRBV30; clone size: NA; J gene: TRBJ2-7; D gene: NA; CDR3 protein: CAWSLVYTEQYF; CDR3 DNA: TGTGCCTGGAGTCTGGTCTATACCGAGCAGTACTTC
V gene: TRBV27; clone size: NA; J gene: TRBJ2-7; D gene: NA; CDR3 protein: CASRRTGASLSAYEQYF; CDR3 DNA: TGTGCCAGCAGACGTACCGGGGCCTCTTTGTCCGCCTACGAGCAGTACTTC
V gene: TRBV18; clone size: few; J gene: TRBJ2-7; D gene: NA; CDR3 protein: CASSPGLGMDEQYF; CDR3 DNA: TGTGCCAGCTCACCGGGACTTGGGATGGACGAGCAGTACTTC
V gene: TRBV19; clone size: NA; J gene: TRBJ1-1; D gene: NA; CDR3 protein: CASSISFGTEAFF; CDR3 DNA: TGTGCCAGTAGTATCTCCTTCGGTACTGAAGCTTTCTTT
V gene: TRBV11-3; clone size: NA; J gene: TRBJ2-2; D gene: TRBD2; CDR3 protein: CASSPQRGPNTGELFF; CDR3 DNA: TGTGCCAGCAGCCCCCAGCGGGGACCGAACACCGGGGAGCTGTTTTTT
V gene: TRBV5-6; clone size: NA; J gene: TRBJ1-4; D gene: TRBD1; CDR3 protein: CASSRTGYSEKLFF; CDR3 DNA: TGTGCCAGCAGCCGGACAGGGTACAGTGAAAAACTGTTTTTT
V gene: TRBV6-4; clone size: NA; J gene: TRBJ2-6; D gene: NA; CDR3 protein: CASSENSGANVLTF; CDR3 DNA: TGTGCCAGCAGTGAGAACTCTGGGGCCAACGTCCTGACTTTC
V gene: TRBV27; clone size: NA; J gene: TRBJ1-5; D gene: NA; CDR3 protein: CASSLFGQPQHF; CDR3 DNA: TGTGCCAGCAGTTTATTCGGTCAGCCCCAGCATTTT
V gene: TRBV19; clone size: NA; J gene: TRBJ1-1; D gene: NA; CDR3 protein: CASSISLNTEAFF; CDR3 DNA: TGTGCCAGTAGTATCTCGCTGAACACTGAAGCTTTCTTT
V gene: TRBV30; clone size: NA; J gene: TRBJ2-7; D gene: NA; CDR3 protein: CAWSQGSYEQYF; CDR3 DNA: TGTGCCTGGAGCCAGGGGTCCTACGAGCAGTACTTC
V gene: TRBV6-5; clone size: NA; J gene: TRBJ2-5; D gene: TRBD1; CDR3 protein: CASSSLQGTQETQYF; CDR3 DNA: TGTGCCAGCAGTTCTTTACAGGGGACCCAAGAGACCCAGTACTTC
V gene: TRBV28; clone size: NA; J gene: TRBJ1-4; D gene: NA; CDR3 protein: CASSLKGEKLFF; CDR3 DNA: TGTGCCAGCAGTTTAAAGGGGGAAAAACTGTTTTTT
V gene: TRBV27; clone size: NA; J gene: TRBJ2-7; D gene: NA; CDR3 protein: CASRRTASYEQYF; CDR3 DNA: TGTGCCAGCAGGCGGACAGCCAGCTACGAGCAGTACTTC
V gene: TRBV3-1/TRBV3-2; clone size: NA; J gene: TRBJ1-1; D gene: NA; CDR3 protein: CASSQGWNTEAFF; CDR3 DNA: TGTGCCAGCAGCCAGGGTTGGAACACTGAAGCTTTCTTT
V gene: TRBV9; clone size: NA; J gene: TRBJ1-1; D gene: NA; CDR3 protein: CASSVGSLGEAFF; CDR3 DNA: TGTGCCAGCAGCGTAGGGTCTCTGGGGGAAGCTTTCTTT
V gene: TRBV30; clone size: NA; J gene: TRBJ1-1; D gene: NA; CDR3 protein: CAWSERGRATEAFF; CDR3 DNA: TGTGCCTGGAGTGAGAGAGGCAGGGCCACTGAAGCTTTCTTT